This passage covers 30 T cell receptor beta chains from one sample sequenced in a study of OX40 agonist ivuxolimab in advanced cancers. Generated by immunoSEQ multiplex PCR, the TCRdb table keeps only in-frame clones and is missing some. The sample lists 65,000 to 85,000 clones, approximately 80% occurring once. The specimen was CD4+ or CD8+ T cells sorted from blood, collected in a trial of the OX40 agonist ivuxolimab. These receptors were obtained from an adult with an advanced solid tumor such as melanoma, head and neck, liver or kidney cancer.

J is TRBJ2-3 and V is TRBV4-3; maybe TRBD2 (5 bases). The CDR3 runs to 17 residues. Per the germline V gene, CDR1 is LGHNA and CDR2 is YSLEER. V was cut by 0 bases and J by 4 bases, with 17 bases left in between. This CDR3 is CASSQEFGGRWADTQYF. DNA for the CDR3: TGCGCCAGCAGCCAAGAGTTCGGTGGGAGATGGGCAGATACGCAGTATTTT.

The CDR3 protein is CSGSSQRGGTHNEQFF. The CDR3 DNA reads TGCAGCGGGTCGTCACAGCGGGGGGGCACCCACAATGAGCAGTTCTTC. The V call is TRBV29-1, the J call TRBJ2-1; 10 nucleotides agree with TRBD2. Trimming took 7 bases from V and 5 from J; bases not matched to a gene: 14. CDR3 size: 16 residues. The V gene's germline CDR1 is SQVTM and CDR2 ANQGSEA.

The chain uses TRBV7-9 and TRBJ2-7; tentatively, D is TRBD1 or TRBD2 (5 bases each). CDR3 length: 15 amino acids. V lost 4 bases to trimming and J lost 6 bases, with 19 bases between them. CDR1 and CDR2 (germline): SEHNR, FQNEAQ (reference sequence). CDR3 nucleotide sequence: TGTGCCAGCAGCTCACAAGGGACCATGGACGGCGAGCAGTACTTC. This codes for CASSSQGTMDGEQYF.

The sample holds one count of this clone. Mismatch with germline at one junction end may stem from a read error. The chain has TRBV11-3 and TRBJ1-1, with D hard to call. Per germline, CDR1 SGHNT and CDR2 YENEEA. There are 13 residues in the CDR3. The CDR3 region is CASSSRFGLVVGF. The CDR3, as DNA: TGTGCCAGCAGCTCTCGTTTCGGGCTGGTGGTGGGGTTT.

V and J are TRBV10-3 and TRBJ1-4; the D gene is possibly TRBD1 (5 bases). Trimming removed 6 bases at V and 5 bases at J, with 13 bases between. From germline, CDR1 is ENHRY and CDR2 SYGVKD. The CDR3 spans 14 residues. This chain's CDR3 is CAIRRDGGNEKLFF. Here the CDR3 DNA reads TGTGCCATCAGAAGGGACGGAGGGAATGAAAAACTGTTTTTT.

The CDR3 reads CASSYVGFNEKLFF. CDR3 sequence (DNA): TGTGCCAGCAGCTATGTAGGGTTCAATGAAAAACTGTTTTTT. The chain uses TRBV11-2 and TRBJ1-4, with D unclear. CDR3 size: 14 residues. Germline V gene sequence: CDR1 SGHAT, CDR2 FQNNGV. Trimming pared 4 bases from V and 5 bases from J, leaving 11 bases between.

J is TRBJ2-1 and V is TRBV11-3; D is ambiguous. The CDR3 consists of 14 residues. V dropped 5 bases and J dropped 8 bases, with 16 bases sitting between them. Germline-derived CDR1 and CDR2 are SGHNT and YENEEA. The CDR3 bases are TGTGCCAGCAGCCCAAACGGAGTTACCTATGAGCAGTTCTTC. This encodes CASSPNGVTYEQFF.

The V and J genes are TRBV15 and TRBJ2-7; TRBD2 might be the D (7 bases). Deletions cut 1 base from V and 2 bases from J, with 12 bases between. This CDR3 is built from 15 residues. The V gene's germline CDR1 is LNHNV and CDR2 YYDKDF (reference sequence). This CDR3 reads CATSRVRGGTYEQYF. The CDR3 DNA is TGTGCCACCAGCAGAGTAAGGGGGGGGACCTACGAGCAGTACTTC.

DNA for the CDR3: TGTGCCAGCAGTGGAGGGGGAGGAGGCTACACCTTC. The encoded protein is CASSGGGGGYTF. V is TRBV2 and J is TRBJ1-2; maybe TRBD1 (6 bases). From germline, CDR1 is SNHLY and CDR2 FYNNEI. V lost 4 bases and J lost 8, with 11 bases in between. CDR3 length: 12 residues.

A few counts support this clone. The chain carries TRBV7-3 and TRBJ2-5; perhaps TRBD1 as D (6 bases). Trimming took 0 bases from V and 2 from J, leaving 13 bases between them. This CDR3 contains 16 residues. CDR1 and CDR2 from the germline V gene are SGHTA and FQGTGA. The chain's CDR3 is CASSLTGAGVQETQYF. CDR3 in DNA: TGTGCCAGCAGCTTAACAGGGGCAGGGGTTCAAGAGACCCAGTACTTC.

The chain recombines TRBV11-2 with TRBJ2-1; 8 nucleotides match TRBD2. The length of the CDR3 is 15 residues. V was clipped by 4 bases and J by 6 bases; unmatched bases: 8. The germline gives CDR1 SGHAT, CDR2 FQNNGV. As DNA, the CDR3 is TGTGCCAGCAGCTCTCCGGGACTAGGAGGCAATGAGCAGTTCTTC. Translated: CASSSPGLGGNEQFF.

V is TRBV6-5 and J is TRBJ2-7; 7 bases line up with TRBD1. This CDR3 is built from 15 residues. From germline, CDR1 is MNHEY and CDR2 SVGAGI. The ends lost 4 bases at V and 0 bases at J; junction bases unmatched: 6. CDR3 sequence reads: CASSCGQACSYEQYF. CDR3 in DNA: TGTGCCAGCAGTTGCGGACAGGCCTGCTCCTACGAGCAGTACTTC.

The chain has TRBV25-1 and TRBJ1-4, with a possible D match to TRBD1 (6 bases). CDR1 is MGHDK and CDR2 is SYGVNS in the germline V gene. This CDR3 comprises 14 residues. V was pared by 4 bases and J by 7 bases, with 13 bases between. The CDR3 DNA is TGTGCCAGCAGTGGAGGGGGTATAGGTGAAAAACTGTTTTTT. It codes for CASSGGGIGEKLFF.

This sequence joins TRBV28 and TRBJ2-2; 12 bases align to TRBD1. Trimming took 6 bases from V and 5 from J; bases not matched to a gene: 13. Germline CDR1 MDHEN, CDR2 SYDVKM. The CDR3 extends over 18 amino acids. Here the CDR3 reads CASRPPGGQGAVTGELFF. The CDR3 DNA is TGTGCCAGCAGGCCCCCGGGGGGACAGGGGGCAGTTACCGGGGAGCTGTTTTTT.

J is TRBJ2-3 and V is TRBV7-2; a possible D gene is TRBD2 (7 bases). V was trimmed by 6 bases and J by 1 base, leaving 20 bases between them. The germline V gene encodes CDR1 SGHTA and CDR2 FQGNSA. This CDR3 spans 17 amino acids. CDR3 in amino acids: CASSPGRRAGGTDTQYF. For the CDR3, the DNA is TGTGCCAGCAGTCCCGGGAGGAGGGCAGGGGGCACAGATACGCAGTATTTT. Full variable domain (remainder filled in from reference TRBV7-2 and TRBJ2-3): GAGVSQSPSNKVTEKGKDVELRCDPISGHTALYWYRQSLGQGLEFLIYFQGNSAPDKSGLPSDRFSAERTGGSVSTLTIQRTQQEDSAVYLCASSPGRRAGGTDTQYFGPGTRLTVL.

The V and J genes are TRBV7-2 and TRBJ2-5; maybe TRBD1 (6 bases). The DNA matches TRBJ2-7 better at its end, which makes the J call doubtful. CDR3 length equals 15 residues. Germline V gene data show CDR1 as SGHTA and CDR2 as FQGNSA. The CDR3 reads CASSFWDILSYEQYF. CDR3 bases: TGTGCCAGCAGCTTTTGGGACATCCTCTCCTACGAGCAGTACTTC.

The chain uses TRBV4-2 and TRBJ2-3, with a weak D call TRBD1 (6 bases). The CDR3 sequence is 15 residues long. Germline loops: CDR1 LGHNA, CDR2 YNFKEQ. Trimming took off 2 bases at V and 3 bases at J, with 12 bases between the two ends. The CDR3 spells CASSQIQGKTDTQYF. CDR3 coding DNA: TGTGCCAGCAGCCAAATACAGGGTAAGACAGATACGCAGTATTTT.

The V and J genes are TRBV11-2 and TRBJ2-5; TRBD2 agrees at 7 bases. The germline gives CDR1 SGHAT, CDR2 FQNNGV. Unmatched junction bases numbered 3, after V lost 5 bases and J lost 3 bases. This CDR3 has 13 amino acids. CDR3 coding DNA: TGTGCCAGCAGCCCTGGGACTAAAGAGACCCAGTACTTC. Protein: CASSPGTKETQYF. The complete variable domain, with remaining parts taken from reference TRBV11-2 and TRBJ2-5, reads EAGVAQSPRYKIIEKRQSVAFWCNPISGHATLYWYQQILGQGPKLLIQFQNNGVVDDSQLPKDRFSAERLKGVDSTLKIQPAKLEDSAVYLCASSPGTKETQYFGPGTRLLVL.

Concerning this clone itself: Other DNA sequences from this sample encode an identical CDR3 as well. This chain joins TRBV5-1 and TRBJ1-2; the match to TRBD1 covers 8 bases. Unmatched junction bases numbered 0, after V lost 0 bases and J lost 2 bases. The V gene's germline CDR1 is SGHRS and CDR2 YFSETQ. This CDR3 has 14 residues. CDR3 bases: TGCGCCAGCAGCTTGGGACAGGGGAACTATGGCTACACCTTC. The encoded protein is CASSLGQGNYGYTF. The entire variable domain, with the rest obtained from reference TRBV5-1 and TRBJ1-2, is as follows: KAGVTQTPRYLIKTRGQQVTLSCSPISGHRSVSWYQQTPGQGLQFLFEYFSETQRNKGNFPGRFSGRQFSNSRSEMNVSTLELGDSALYLCASSLGQGNYGYTFGSGTRLTVV.

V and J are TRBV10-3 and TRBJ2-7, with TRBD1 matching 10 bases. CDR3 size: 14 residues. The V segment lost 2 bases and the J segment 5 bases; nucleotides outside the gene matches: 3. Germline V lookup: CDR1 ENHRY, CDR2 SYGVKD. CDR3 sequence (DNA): TGTGCCATCAGTGAGCCAGGACAGGGGGACGAGCAGTACTTC. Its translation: CAISEPGQGDEQYF.

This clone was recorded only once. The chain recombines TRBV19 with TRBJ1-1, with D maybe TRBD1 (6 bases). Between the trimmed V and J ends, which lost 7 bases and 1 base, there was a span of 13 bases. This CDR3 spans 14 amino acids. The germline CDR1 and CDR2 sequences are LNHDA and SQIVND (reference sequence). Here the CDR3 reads CASTPQTGNTEAFF. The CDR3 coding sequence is TGTGCCAGTACCCCTCAGACAGGGAACACTGAAGCTTTCTTT.

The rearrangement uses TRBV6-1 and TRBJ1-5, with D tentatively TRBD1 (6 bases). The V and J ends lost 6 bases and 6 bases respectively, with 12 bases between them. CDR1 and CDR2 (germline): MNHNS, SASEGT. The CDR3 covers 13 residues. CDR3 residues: CASRGDKSQPQHF. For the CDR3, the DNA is TGTGCCAGCAGAGGGGACAAAAGTCAGCCCCAGCATTTT.

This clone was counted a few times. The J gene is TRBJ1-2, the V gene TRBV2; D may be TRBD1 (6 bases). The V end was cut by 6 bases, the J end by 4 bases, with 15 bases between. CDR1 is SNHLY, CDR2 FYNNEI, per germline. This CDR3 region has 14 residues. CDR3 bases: TGTGCCAGCAGATTCCAGGACAGCTCCTATGGCTACACCTTC. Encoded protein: CASRFQDSSYGYTF.

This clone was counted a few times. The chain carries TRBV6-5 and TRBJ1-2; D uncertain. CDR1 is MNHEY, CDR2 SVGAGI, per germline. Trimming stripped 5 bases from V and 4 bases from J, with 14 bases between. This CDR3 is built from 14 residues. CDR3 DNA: TGTGCCAGCAGTCCCTTTTTTGGGAGCTATGGCTACACCTTC. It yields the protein CASSPFFGSYGYTF.

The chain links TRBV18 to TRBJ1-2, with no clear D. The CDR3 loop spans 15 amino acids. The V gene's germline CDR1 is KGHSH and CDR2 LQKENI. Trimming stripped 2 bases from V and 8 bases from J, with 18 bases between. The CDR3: CASSPLKGIFVGYTF. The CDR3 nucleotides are TGTGCCAGCTCACCATTGAAGGGTATTTTTGTCGGCTACACCTTC.

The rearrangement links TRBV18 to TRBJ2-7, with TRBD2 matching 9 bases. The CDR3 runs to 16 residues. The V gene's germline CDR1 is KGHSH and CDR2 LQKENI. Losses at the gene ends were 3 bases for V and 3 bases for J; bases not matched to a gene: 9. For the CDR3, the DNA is TGTGCCAGCTCACCCGGGCGACTAGCGGAGGGCTACGAGCAGTACTTC. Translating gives CASSPGRLAEGYEQYF.

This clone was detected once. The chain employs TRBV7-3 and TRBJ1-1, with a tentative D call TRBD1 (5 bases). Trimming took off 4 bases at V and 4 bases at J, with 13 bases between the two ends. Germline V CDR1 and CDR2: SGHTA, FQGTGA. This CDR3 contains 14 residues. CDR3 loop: CASSSSSGFTEAFF. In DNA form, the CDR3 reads TGTGCCAGCAGCTCCTCCTCAGGGTTCACTGAAGCTTTCTTT.

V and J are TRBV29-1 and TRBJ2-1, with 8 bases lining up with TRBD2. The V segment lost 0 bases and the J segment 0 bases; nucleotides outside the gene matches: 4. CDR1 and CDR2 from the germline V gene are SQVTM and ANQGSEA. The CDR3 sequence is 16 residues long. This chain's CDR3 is CSVEDGAGDSYNEQFF. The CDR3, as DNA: TGCAGCGTTGAAGATGGAGCGGGAGACTCCTACAATGAGCAGTTCTTC.

As DNA, the CDR3 is TGCGCCAGCAGCCTACAGGGCACGACGGCTAATGAAAAACTGTTTTTT. The encoded protein is CASSLQGTTANEKLFF. The rearrangement uses TRBV4-1 and TRBJ1-4; tentative D call: TRBD1 (6 bases). Trimming left V 4 bases short and J 3 bases short, with 15 bases between. Per the germline V gene, CDR1 is MGHRA and CDR2 is YSYEKL. CDR3 length: 16 residues.

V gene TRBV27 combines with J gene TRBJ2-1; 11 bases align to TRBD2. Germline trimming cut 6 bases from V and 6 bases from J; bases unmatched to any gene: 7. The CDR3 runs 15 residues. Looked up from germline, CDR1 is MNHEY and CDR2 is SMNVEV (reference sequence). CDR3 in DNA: TGTGCCAGCAGCCCTAGCGGGAGGAGTTCCAATGAGCAGTTCTTC. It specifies CASSPSGRSSNEQFF.